This section outlines one T cell receptor (beta chain) sequence together with its context. Original processing notes: Reference gene primer amplification gave estimated nucleated cell counts. TCRdb keeps only in-frame clones here, not all; method: immunoSEQ multiplex PCR. The DNA was the basis for D and trimming; V, J and clone size are from that table. The sample yields some 110,000 clones, 75% to 90% seen once. The germline V gene has CDR1 SGHRS and CDR2 YFSETQ. The CDR3 has 16 residues. V was cut by 4 bases and J by 0 bases, with 17 bases left in between. This sample is drawn from a study of blood T cell repertoires in COVID-19. Study at large: Samples came from the United States, Italy and Spain, spanning acute and convalescent COVID-19.

The J gene is TRBJ2-7, the V gene TRBV5-1; D may be TRBD1 (6 bases). Sequenced input: peripheral blood. The TCR was taken from a man between 70 and 80 years old with acute or convalescent COVID-19. This CDR3 is CASSPNVQGLSYEQYF. CDR3 bases: TGCGCCAGCAGCCCAAACGTCCAGGGGCTCTCCTACGAGCAGTACTTC.